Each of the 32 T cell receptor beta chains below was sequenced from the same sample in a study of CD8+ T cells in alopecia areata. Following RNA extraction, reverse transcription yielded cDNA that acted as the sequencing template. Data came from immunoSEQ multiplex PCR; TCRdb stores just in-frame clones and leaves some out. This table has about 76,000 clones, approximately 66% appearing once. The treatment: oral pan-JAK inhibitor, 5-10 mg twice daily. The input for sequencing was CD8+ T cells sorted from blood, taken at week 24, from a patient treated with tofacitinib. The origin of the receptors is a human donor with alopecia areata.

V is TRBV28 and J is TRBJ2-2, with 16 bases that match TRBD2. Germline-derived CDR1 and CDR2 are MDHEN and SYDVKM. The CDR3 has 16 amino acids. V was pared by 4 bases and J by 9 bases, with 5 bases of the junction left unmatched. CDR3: CASSSGTSGRAWELFF. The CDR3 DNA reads TGTGCCAGCAGTTCCGGGACTAGCGGGAGGGCGTGGGAGCTGTTTTTT.

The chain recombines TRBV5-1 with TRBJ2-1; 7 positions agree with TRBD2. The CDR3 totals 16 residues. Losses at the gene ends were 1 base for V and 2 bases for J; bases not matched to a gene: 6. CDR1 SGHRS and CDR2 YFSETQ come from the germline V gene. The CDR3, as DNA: TGCGCCAGCAGCTTGTCGGCTAGCGGTGCCTACAATGAGCAGTTCTTC. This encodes CASSLSASGAYNEQFF.

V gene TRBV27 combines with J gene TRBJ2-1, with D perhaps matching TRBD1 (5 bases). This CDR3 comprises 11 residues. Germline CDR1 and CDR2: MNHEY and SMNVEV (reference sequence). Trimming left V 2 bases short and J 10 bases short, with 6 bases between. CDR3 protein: CASSLRGEQFF. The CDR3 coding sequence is TGTGCCAGCAGTTTAAGGGGCGAGCAGTTCTTC.

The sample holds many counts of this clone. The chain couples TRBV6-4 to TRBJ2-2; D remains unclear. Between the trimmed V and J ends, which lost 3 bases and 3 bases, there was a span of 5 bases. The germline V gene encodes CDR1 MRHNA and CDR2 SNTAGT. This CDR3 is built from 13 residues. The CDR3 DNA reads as TGTGCCAGCAGTGATGGGGACACCGGGGAGCTGTTTTTT. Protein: CASSDGDTGELFF.

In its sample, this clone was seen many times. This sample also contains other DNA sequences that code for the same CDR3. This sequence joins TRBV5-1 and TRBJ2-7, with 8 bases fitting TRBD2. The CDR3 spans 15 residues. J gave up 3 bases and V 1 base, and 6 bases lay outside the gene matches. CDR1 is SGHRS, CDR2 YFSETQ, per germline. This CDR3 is CASSLTAGGGYEQYF. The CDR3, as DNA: TGCGCCAGCAGCTTGACCGCGGGGGGCGGCTACGAGCAGTACTTC.

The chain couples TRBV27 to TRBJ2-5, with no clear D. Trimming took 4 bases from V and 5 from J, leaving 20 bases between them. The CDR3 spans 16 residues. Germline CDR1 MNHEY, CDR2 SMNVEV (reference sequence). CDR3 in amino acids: CASSSLDGLGLETQYF. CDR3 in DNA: TGTGCCAGCAGTTCCCTTGATGGGTTGGGCCTTGAGACCCAGTACTTC.

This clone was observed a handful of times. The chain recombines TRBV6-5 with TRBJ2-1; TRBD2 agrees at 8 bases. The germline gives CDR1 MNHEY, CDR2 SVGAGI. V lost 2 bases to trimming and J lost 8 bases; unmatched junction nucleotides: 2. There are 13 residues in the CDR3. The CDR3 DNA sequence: TGTGCCAGCAGTTACGGACTAGCCTATGAGCAGTTCTTC. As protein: CASSYGLAYEQFF.

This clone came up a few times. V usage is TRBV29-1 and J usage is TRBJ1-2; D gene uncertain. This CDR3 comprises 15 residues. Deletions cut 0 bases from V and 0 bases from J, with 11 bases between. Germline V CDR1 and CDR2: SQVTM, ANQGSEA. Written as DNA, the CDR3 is TGCAGCGTTGAAGACTCCAGAGATGCTAACTATGGCTACACCTTC. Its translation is CSVEDSRDANYGYTF.

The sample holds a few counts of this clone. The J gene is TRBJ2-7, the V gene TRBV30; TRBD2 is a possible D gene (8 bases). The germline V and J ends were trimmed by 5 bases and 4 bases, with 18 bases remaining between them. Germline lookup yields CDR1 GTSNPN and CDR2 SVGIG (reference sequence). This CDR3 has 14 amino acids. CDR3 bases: TGTGCCTGGGATAGCGGGACAGCCTTTTACGAGCAGTACTTC. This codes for CAWDSGTAFYEQYF. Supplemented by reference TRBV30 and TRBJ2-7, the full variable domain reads SQTIHQWPATLVQPVGSPLSLECTVEGTSNPNLYWYRQAAGRGLQLLFYSVGIGQISSEVPQNLSASRPQDRQFILSSKKLLLSDSGFYLCAWDSGTAFYEQYFGPGTRLTVT.

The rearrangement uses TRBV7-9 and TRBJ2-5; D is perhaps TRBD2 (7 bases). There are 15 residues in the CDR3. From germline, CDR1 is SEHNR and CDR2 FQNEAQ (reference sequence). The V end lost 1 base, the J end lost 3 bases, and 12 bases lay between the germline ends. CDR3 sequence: CASSLVSGGEETQYF. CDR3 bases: TGTGCCAGCAGCTTAGTTTCGGGGGGCGAAGAGACCCAGTACTTC.

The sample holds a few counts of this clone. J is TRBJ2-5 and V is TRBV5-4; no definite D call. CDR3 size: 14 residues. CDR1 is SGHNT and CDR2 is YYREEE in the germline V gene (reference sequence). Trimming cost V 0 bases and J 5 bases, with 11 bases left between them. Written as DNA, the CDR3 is TGTGCCAGCAGCTTGGGACCTCCGATGGAGACCCAGTACTTC. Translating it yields CASSLGPPMETQYF. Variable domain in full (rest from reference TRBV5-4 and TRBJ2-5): ETGVTQSPTHLIKTRGQQVTLRCSSQSGHNTVSWYQQALGQGPQFIFQYYREEENGRGNFPPRFSGLQFPNYSSELNVNALELDDSALYLCASSLGPPMETQYFGPGTRLLVL.

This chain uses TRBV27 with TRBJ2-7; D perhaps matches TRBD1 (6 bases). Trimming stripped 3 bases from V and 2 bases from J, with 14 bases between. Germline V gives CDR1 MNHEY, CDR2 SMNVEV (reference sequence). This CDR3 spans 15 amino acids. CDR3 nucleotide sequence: TGTGCCAGCAGTTTCAAGGGCCAGGGGACCTACGAGCAGTACTTC. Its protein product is CASSFKGQGTYEQYF.

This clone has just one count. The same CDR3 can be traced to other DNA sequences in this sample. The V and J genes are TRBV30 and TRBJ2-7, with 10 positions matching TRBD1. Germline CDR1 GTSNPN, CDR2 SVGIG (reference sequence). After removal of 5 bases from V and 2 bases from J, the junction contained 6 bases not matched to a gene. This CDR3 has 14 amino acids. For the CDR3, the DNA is TGTGCCTGGGGGACCGGGACAGGGGCCTACGAGCAGTACTTC. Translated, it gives CAWGTGTGAYEQYF. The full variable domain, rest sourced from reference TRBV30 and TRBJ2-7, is SQTIHQWPATLVQPVGSPLSLECTVEGTSNPNLYWYRQAAGRGLQLLFYSVGIGQISSEVPQNLSASRPQDRQFILSSKKLLLSDSGFYLCAWGTGTGAYEQYFGPGTRLTVT.

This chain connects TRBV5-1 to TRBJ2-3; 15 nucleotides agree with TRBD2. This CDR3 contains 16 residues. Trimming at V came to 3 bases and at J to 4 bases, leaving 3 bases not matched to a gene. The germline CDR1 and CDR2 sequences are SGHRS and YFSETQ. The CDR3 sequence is CASSSRTSGGADTQYF. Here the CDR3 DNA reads TGCGCCAGCAGCTCGCGGACTAGCGGGGGGGCAGATACGCAGTATTTT.

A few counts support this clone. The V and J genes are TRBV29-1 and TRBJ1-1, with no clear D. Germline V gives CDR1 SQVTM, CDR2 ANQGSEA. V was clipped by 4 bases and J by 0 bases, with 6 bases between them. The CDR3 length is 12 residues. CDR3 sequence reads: CSVVGMNTEAFF. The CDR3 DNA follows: TGCAGCGTTGTTGGGATGAACACTGAAGCTTTCTTT.

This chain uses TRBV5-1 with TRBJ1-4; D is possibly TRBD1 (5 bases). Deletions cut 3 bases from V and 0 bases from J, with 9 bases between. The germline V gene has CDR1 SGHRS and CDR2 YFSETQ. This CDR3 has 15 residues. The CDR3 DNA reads TGCGCCAGCAGCTGGGGCGAAACAACTAATGAAAAACTGTTTTTT. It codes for CASSWGETTNEKLFF.

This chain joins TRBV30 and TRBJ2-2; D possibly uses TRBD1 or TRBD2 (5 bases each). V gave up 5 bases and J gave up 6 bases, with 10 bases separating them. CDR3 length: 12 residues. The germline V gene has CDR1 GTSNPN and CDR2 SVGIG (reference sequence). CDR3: CAWGLGAGELFF. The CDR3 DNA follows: TGTGCCTGGGGGTTGGGGGCCGGGGAGCTGTTTTTT.

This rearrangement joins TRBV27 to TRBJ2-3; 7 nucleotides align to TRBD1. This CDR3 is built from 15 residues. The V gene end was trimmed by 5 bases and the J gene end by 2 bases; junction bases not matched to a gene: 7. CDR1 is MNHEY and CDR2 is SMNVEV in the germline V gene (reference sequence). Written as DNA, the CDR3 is TGTGCCAGCAGTCCGCTACAGGGGCCCACAGATACGCAGTATTTT. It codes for CASSPLQGPTDTQYF.

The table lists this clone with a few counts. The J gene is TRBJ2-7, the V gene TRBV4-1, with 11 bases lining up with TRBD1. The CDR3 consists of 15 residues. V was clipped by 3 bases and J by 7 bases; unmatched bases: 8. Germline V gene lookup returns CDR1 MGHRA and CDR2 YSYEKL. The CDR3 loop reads CASSQAGQGAREQYF. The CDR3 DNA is TGCGCCAGCAGCCAGGCAGGACAGGGGGCACGGGAGCAGTACTTC.

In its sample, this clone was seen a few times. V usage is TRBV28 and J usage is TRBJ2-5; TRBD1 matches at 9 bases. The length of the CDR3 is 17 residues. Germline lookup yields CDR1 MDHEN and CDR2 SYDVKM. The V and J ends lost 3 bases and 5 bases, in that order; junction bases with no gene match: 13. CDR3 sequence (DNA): TGTGCCAGCAGTTTGTCTTCCGGGACAGGGAGTTTGGAGACCCAGTACTTC. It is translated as CASSLSSGTGSLETQYF.

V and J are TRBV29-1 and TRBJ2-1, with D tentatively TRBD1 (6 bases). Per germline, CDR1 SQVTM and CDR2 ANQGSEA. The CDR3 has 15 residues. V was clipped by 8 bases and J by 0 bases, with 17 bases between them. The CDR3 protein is CSTNPRGSSYNEQFF. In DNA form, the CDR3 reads TGCAGCACTAACCCCAGGGGCAGCTCCTACAATGAGCAGTTCTTC.

The CDR3 DNA reads as TGTGCCAGCAGTGAAGCGAGCTCCTACAATGAGCAGTTCTTC. Its protein product is CASSEASSYNEQFF. J is TRBJ2-1 and V is TRBV27; D is unresolved. V shed 5 bases and J shed 0 bases, with 8 bases lying between them. This CDR3 has 14 residues. The germline CDR1 and CDR2 sequences are MNHEY and SMNVEV (reference sequence).

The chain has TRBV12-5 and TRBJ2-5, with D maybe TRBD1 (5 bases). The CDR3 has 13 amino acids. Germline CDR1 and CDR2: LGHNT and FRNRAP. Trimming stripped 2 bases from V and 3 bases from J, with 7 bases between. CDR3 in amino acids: CASGLFREETQYF. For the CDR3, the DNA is TGTGCTAGTGGTTTGTTCAGGGAAGAGACCCAGTACTTC. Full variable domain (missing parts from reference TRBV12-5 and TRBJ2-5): DARVTQTPRHKVTEMGQEVTMRCQPILGHNTVFWYRQTMMQGLELLAYFRNRAPLDDSGMPKDRFSAEMPDATLATLKIQPSEPRDSAVYFCASGLFREETQYFGPGTRLLVL.

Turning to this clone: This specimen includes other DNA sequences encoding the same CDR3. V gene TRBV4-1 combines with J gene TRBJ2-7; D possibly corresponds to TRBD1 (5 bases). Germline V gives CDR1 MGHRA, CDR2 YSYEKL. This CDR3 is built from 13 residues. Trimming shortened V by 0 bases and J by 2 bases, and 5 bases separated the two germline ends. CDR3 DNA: TGCGCCAGCAGCCAAGACAGGGCCTACGAGCAGTACTTC. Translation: CASSQDRAYEQYF.

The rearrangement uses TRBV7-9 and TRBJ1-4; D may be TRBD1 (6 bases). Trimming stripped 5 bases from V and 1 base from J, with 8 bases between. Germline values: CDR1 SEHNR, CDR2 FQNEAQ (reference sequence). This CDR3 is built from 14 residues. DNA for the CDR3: TGTGCCAGCAGCCCAGGGGAAACTAATGAAAAACTGTTTTTT. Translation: CASSPGETNEKLFF.

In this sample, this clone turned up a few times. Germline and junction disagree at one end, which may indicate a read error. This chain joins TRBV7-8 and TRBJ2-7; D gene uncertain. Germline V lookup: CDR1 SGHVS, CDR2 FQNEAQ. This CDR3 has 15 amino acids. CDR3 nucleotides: TGCGCCAGCAGCCCAGAGACACATCCTACCTACGAGCAGTACTTC. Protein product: CASSPETHPTYEQYF. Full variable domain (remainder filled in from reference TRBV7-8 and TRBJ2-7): GAGVSQSPRYKVAKRGQDVALRCDPISGHVSLFWYQQALGQGPEFLTYFQNEAQLDKSGLPSDRFFAERPEGSVSTLKIQRTQQEDSAVYLCASSPETHPTYEQYFGPGTRLTVT.

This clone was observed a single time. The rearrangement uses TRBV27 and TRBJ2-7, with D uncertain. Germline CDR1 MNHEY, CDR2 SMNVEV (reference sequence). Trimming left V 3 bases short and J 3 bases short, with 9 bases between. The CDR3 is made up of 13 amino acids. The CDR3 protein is CASSLRPSYEQYF. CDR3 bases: TGTGCCAGCAGTTTGCGGCCGAGCTACGAGCAGTACTTC.

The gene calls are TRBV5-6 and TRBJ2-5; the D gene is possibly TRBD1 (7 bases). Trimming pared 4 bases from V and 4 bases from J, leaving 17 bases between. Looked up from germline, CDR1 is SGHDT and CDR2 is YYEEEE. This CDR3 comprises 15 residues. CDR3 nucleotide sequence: TGTGCCAGCAGCCCCGGGGGCAGGGGGACAGAGACCCAGTACTTC. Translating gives CASSPGGRGTETQYF.

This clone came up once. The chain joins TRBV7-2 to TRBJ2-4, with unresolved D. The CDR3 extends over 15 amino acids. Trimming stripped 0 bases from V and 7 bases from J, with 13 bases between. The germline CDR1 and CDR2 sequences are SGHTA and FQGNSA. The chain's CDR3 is CASSLARGATNIQYF. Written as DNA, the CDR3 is TGTGCCAGCAGCTTAGCGAGAGGAGCGACGAACATTCAGTACTTC.

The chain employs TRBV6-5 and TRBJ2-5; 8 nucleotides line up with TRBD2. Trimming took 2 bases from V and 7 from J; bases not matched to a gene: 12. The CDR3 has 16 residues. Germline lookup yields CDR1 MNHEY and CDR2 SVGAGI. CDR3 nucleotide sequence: TGTGCCAGCAGTTACCGGACTAGCAGGGGTGGTTGGACCCAGTACTTC. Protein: CASSYRTSRGGWTQYF.

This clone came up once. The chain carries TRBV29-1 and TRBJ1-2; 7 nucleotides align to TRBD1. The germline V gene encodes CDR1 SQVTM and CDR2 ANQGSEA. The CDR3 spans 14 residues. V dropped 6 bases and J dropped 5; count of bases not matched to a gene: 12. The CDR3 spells CSVIDRDRRYGYTF. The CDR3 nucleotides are TGCAGCGTCATCGACAGGGATCGGCGTTATGGCTACACCTTC.

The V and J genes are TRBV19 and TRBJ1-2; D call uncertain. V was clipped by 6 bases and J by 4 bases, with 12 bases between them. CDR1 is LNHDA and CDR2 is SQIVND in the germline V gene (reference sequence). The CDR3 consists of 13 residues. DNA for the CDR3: TGTGCCAGTAGGCCGGGAGGGTCCTATGGCTACACCTTC. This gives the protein CASRPGGSYGYTF.